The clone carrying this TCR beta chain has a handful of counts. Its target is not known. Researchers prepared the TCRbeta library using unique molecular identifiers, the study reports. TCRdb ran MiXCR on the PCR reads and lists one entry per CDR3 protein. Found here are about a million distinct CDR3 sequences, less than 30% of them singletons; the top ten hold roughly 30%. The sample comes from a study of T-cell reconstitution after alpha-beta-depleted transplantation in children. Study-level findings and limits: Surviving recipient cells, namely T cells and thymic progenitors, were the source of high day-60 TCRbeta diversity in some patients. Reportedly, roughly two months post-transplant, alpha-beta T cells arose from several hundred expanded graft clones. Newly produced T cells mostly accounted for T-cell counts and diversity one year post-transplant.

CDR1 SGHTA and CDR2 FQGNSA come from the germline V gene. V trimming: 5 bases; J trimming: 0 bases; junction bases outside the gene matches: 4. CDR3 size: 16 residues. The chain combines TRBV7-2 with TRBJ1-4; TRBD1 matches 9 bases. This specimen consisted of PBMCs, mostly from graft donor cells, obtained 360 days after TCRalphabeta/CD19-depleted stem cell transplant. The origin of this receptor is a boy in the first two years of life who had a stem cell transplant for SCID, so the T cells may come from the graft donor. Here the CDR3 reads CASSPGQGTTNEKLFF. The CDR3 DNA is TGTGCCAGCAGCCCAGGACAGGGGACAACTAATGAAAAACTGTTTTTT.